These T cell receptor beta chains were read from a single sample in a study of T cells in Graves' hyperthyroidism and ophthalmopathy. TCRdb reprocessed the multiplex PCR reads with MiXCR, giving one entry per CDR3 protein. Of more than 350,000 distinct CDR3 sequences in the sample, more than 14% are singletons; the top ten hold around a fifth. Source material: blood. Receptors were obtained from a woman under 40 with Graves' ophthalmopathy. Both conserved end residues are part of each CDR3. The order of the fields is V gene, J gene, D gene, clone size, CDR3 DNA, CDR3 protein. The D gene is left open where the match is weak. Not every row has a clone size; where given, it reads once, few, many or a size class.

TRBV15	TRBJ2-7	TRBD2	many	TGTGCCACCAGCAGAGATGAGAAGCGGGGAGATTACGAGCAGTACTTC	CATSRDEKRGDYEQYF
TRBV6-1	TRBJ1-1	NA	many	TGTGCCAGCAGTGAACCAGTGTCCGGGGGTGATGAAGCTTTCTTT	CASSEPVSGGDEAFF
TRBV12-3/TRBV12-4	TRBJ1-2	NA	many	TGTGCCAGCAGGGTGTTGGGTGGGGTTGGCTACACCTTC	CASRVLGGVGYTF
TRBV6-1	TRBJ2-5	NA	many	TGTGCCAGCAGCCGAGGTTGGACGCAAGAGACCCAGTACTTC	CASSRGWTQETQYF
TRBV6-1	TRBJ2-7	NA	many	TGTGCCAGCAGTGTCTCAAACTACGAGCAGTACTTC	CASSVSNYEQYF
TRBV15	TRBJ2-3	NA	many	TGTGCCACCAGCAGAACCCGGGGGTTGATAGATACGCAGTATTTT	CATSRTRGLIDTQYF
TRBV3-1	TRBJ2-5	TRBD2	many	TGTGCCAGCAGCCTCCTAGGGGAGGGGACCCAGTACTTC	CASSLLGEGTQYF
TRBV12-3/TRBV12-4	TRBJ1-2	NA	many	TGTGCCAGCAGTTCCGACAGATTTTATGGCTACACCTTC	CASSSDRFYGYTF
TRBV2	TRBJ1-1	NA	many	TGTGCCAGCAGTGCCGTCGTGGCTTTCTTT	CASSAVVAFF
TRBV7-6	TRBJ2-3	TRBD1	many	TGTGCCAGCAGCTCGACAGGGTACCGCACAGATACGCAGTATTTT	CASSSTGYRTDTQYF
TRBV20-1	TRBJ1-2	NA	many	TGCAGTGCTAGAGGAGCGAATCGTTATGGCTACACCTTC	CSARGANRYGYTF
TRBV12-3/TRBV12-4	TRBJ1-2	NA	many	TGTGCCAGCAGTTGGATGCGACGAGACTATGGCTACACCTTC	CASSWMRRDYGYTF
TRBV10-2	TRBJ1-1	NA	few	TGCGCCAGCAGGAGCCCCGGGGGCTTCACTGAAGCTTTCTTT	CASRSPGGFTEAFF
TRBV13	TRBJ1-4	NA	many	TGTGCCAGCAGCCAAGGGACCTTGGGTGATAATGAAAAACTGTTTTTT	CASSQGTLGDNEKLFF
TRBV6-1	TRBJ1-6	TRBD1	many	TGTGCCAGCAGTAAGGACAGGGGCAATTCACCCCTCCACTTT	CASSKDRGNSPLHF
TRBV7-6	TRBJ2-3	TRBD2	many	TGTGCCAGCAGCTTACTAGCGGGACCTTCCACAGATACGCAGTATTTT	CASSLLAGPSTDTQYF
TRBV28	TRBJ2-7	NA	many	TGTGCCAGTAGCGACAGCCCGACCGACGAGCAGTACTTC	CASSDSPTDEQYF
TRBV11-1	TRBJ1-1	TRBD1	NA	TGTGCCAGCATCTCCCCGGGACAGGGGACCACTGAAGCTTTCTTT	CASISPGQGTTEAFF
TRBV20-1	TRBJ2-5	NA	many	TGCAGTGCTATAGCGACAGGTTCGTGGACCCAGTACTTC	CSAIATGSWTQYF
TRBV12-3/TRBV12-4	TRBJ2-7	NA	many	TGTGCCAGCAGGTCACAACCTGGGGGCTCCTACGAGCAGTACTTC	CASRSQPGGSYEQYF
TRBV7-8	TRBJ1-6	NA	many	TGTGCCAGCAGTCCCGGGGCAGATCTCTCCTATAATTCACCCCTCCACTTT	CASSPGADLSYNSPLHF
TRBV12-5	TRBJ2-2	NA	NA	TGTGCTAGTGGCCCTTCGAGGGGGATTAGGTCAGAGGAGCTGTTTTTT	CASGPSRGIRSEELFF
TRBV27	TRBJ1-5	NA	many	TGTGCCAGCAGGGCCGGGACATGGGGCAATCAGCCCCAGCATTTT	CASRAGTWGNQPQHF
TRBV18	TRBJ2-3	TRBD2	many	TGTGCCAGCTCACCCGGGACTAGCAGCACAGATACGCAGTATTTT	CASSPGTSSTDTQYF
TRBV16	TRBJ1-3	NA	few	TGTGCCAGCAGCCGATCGACTGTACCCGGAAACACCATATATTTT	CASSRSTVPGNTIYF
TRBV5-1	TRBJ2-1	TRBD2	many	TGCGCCAGCAAGGGACTAGCGGACAATGAGCAGTTCTTC	CASKGLADNEQFF
TRBV12-3/TRBV12-4	TRBJ1-1	NA	many	TGTGCCAGGACTCAGAGGCACACTGAAGCTTTCTTT	CARTQRHTEAFF
TRBV24-1	TRBJ1-4	NA	many	TGTGCCACCAGTGCGGCGGGAGGCCTGAAAGAAAAACTGTTTTTT	CATSAAGGLKEKLFF
TRBV7-9	TRBJ1-4	NA	NA	TGTGCCAGCAGCCCCGAGGGGGGGGCAACTAATGAAAAACTGTTTTTT	CASSPEGGATNEKLFF
TRBV15	TRBJ2-2	NA	few	TGTGCCACCAGCAGACTTCTCCCGGGGCCGAACACCGGGGAGCTGTTTTTT	CATSRLLPGPNTGELFF
TRBV10-3	TRBJ1-1	TRBD1	many	TGTGCCATCAGTGAAAAGGGACAGATGAACACTGAAGCTTTCTTT	CAISEKGQMNTEAFF
TRBV7-2	TRBJ1-2	NA	many	TGTGCCAGCAGCTTAGTCTTCGGGGGGGGAGGAGTTGAGGGCTACACCTTC	CASSLVFGGGGVEGYTF
TRBV9	TRBJ2-2	TRBD2	few	TGTGCCAGCAGCTCACTAGCGGGGGTCGGGGAGCTGTTTTTT	CASSSLAGVGELFF
TRBV11-3	TRBJ2-5	NA	many	TGTGCCAGCAGCTTAGGTGGCAGGGCCACGAAGACCCAGTACTTC	CASSLGGRATKTQYF
TRBV5-4	TRBJ2-1	TRBD1	many	TGTGCCAGCAGCTTGGCCGGACAGGGCCAAAATGAGCAGTTCTTC	CASSLAGQGQNEQFF
TRBV9	TRBJ1-2	NA	NA	TGTGCCAGCAGCGAACTACAAGGGAGCTATGGCTACACCTTC	CASSELQGSYGYTF
TRBV20-1	TRBJ1-1	TRBD1	few	TGCAGTGCTACGAGACAGGGGGCTTGGAACACTGAAGCTTTCTTT	CSATRQGAWNTEAFF
TRBV20-1	TRBJ2-3	NA	many	TGCAGTGCCAGAGCAGGGGGCACAGATACGCAGTATTTT	CSARAGGTDTQYF
TRBV7-9	TRBJ2-5	NA	many	TGTGCCAGCAGCTTCGCAGAGTACCAAGAGACCCAGTACTTC	CASSFAEYQETQYF
TRBV28	TRBJ1-4	TRBD1	few	TGTGCCAGCAGTTTGCTGCCAGGGGGCATTGAAAAACTGTTTTTT	CASSLLPGGIEKLFF
TRBV7-9	TRBJ1-3	NA	few	TGTGCCAGCGGCACACAGGGTGGGAGATCTGGAAACACCATATATTTT	CASGTQGGRSGNTIYF
TRBV27	TRBJ1-5	TRBD1	many	TGTGCCAGCAGACCGGGACAGGGGTTCAACCAGCCCCAGCATTTT	CASRPGQGFNQPQHF